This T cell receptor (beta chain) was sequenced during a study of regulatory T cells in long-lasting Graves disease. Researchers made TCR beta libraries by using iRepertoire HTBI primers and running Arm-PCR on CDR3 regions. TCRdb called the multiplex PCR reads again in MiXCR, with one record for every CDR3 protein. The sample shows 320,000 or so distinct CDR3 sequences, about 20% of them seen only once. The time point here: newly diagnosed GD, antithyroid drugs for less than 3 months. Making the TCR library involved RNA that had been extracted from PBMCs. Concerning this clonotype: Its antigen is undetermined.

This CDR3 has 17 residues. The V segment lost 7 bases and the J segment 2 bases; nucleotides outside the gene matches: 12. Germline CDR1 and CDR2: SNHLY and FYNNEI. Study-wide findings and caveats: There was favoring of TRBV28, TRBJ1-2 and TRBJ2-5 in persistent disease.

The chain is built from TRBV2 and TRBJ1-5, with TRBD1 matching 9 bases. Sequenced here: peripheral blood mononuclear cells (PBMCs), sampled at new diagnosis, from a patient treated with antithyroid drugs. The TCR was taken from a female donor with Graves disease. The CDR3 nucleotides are TGTGCCAGCAACCTGGACAGGGGCCCTATCGGCAATCAGCCCCAGCATTTT. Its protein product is CASNLDRGPIGNQPQHF. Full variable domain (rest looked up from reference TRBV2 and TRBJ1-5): EPEVTQTPSHQVTQMGQEVILRCVPISNHLYFYWYRQILGQKVEFLVSFYNNEISEKSEIFDDQFSVERPDGSNFTLKIRSTKLEDSAMYFCASNLDRGPIGNQPQHFGDGTRLSIL.